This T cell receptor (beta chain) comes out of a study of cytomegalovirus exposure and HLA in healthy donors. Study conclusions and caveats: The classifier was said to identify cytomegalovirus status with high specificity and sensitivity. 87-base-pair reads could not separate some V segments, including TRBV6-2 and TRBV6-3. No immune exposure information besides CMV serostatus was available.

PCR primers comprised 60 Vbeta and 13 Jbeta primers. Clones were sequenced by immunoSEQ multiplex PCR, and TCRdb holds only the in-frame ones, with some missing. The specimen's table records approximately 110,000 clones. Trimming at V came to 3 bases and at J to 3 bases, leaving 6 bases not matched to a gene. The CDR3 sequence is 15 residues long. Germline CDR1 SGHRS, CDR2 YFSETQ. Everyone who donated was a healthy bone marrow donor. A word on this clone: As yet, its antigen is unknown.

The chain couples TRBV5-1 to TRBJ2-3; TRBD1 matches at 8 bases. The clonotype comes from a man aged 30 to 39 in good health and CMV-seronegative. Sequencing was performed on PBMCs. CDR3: CASSWTGWGTDTQYF. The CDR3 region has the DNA TGCGCCAGCAGCTGGACAGGGTGGGGGACAGATACGCAGTATTTT.